This TCR beta chain was obtained from a study of blood T cell repertoires in COVID-19. The wider study: The cDNA or gDNA used as material had been derived from T cells, B-cell-depleted T cells, or PBMCs.

Original processing methods: Reference gene primer amplification gave nucleated cell count estimates. Sequenced by immunoSEQ multiplex PCR; TCRdb stores in-frame clones only, minus some. V and J calls and clone size are as listed in that table; D and trimming were resolved from the DNA. The sample includes 250,000 or so clones, about nine tenths of them seen just once. CDR3 length: 13 residues. Trimming cost V 6 bases and J 11 bases, with 19 bases left between them. Per the germline V gene, CDR1 is SGHVS and CDR2 is FQNEAQ. The clonotype originates from a woman in her twenties or thirties with active or convalescent COVID-19. Material for sequencing was peripheral blood. The chain carries TRBV7-8 and TRBJ1-1; D is perhaps TRBD1 (5 bases). The CDR3 is CASSYNGGTPAFF. CDR3 in DNA: TGTGCCAGCAGTTATAACGGGGGGACGCCCGCTTTCTTT.